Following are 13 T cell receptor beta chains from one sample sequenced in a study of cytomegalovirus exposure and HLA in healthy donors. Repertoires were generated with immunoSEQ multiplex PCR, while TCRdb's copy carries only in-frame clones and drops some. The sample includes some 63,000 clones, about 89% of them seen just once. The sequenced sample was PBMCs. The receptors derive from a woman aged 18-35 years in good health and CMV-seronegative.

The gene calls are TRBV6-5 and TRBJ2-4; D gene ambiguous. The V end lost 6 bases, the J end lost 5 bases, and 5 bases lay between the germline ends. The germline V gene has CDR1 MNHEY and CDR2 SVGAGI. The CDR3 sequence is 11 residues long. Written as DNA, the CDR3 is TGTGCCAGCAGGAGAGAAAACATTCAGTACTTC. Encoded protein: CASRRENIQYF.

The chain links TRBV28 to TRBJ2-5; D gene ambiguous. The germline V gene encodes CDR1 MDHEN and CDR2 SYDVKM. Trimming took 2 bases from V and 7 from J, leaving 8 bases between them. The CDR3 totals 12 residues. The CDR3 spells CASSLASGTQYF. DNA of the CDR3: TGTGCCAGCAGTTTAGCGTCCGGGACCCAGTACTTC.

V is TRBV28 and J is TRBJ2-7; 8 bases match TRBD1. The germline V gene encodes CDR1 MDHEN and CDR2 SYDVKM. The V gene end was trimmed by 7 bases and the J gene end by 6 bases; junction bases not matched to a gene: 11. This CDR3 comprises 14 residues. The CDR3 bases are TGTGCCAGCATTGACAGGGGTGCCTTGATCGAGCAGTACTTC. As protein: CASIDRGALIEQYF.

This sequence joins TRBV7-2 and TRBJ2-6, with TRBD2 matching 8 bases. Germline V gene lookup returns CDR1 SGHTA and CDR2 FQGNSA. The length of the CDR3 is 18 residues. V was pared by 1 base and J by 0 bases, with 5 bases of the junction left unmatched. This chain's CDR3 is CASSLGLAGLSGANVLTF. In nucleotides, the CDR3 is TGTGCCAGCAGCTTAGGGCTAGCGGGCCTCTCTGGGGCCAACGTCCTGACTTTC.

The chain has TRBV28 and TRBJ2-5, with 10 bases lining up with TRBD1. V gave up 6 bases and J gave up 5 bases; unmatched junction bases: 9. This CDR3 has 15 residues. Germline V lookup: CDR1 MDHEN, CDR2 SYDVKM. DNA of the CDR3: TGTGCCAGCAGCCCGGGGACAGGGGATTGGGAGACCCAGTACTTC. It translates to CASSPGTGDWETQYF. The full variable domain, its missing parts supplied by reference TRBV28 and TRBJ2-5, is DVKVTQSSRYLVKRTGEKVFLECVQDMDHENMFWYRQDPGLGLRLIYFSYDVKMKEKGDIPEGYSVSREKKERFSLILESASTNQTSMYLCASSPGTGDWETQYFGPGTRLLVL.

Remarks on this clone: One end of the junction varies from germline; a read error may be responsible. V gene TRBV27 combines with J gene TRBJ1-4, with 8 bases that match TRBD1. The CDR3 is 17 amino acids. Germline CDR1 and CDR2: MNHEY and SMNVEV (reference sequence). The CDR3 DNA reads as TGCCAACCGGACAGGGACCCCTTTTTTGGGACTAATGAAAAACTGTTTTTT. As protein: CQPDRDPFFGTNEKLFF.

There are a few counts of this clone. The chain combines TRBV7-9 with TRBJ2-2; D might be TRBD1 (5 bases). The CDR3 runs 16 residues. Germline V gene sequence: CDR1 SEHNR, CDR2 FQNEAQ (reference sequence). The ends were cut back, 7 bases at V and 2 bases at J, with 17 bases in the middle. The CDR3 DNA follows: TGTGCCAGCAAGGCAGGCAGGACACCCAACACCGGGGAGCTGTTTTTT. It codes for CASKAGRTPNTGELFF.

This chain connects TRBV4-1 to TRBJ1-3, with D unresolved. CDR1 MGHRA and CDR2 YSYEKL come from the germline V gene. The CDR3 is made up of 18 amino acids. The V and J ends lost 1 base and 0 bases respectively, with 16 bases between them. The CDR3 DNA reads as TGCGCCAGCAGCCAAGGGAGAAGCGCATCTACCTCTGGAAACACCATATATTTT. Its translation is CASSQGRSASTSGNTIYF.

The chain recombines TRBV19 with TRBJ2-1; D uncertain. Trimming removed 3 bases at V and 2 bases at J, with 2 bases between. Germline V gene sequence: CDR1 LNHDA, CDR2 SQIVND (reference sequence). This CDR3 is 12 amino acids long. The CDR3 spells CASSITYNEQFF. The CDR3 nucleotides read TGTGCCAGTAGTATTACCTACAATGAGCAGTTCTTC.

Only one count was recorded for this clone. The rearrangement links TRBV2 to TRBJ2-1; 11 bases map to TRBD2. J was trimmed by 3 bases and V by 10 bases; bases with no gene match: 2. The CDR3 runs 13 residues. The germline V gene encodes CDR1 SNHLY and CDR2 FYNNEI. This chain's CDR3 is CATTSGNYNEQFF. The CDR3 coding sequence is TGTGCCACGACTAGCGGGAACTACAATGAGCAGTTCTTC.

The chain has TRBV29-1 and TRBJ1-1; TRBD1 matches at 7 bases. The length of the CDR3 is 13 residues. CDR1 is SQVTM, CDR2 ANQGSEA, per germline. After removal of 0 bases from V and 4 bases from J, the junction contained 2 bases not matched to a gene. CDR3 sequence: CSVEDRQGTEAFF. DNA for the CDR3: TGCAGCGTTGAAGACAGACAGGGCACTGAAGCTTTCTTT.

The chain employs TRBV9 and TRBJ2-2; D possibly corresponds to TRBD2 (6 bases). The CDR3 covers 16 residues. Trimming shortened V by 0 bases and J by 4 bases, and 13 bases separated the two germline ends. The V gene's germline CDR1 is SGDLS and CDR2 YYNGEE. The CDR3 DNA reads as TGTGCCAGCAGCGTAGCTGGTAGCGGACTCACCGGGGAGCTGTTTTTT. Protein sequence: CASSVAGSGLTGELFF.

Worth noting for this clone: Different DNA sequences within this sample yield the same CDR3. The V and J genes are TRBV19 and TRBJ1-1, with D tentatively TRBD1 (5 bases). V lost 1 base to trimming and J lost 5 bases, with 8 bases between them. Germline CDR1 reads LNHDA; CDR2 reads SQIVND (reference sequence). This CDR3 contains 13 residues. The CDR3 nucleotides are TGTGCCAGTAGTATAGGGGGGGGTACTGAAGCTTTCTTT. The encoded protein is CASSIGGGTEAFF.